These 28 T cell receptor beta chains share one sample of origin, sequenced in a study of human T cells and chemical hapten exposure. TCRdb reanalysed the RACE reads using MiXCR and keeps one entry per CDR3 protein. Among approximately 370,000 distinct CDR3 sequences listed, 5.5% were seen once. The time point here: pre-sensitization, week 0. The sample's treatment: therapeutic diphenylcyclopropenone sensitization with weekly scalp DPC. Sequences were derived from whole blood, sampled in connection with sensitization to the hapten diphenylcyclopropenone (DPC). The receptors shown here come from a woman aged 18-29 years with alopecia areata. Some clones in this sample may be carry-over from other donors' samples.

The chain is built from TRBV27 and TRBJ1-5, with D perhaps matching TRBD1 (5 bases). This CDR3 has 14 amino acids. The germline V and J ends were trimmed by 6 bases and 7 bases, with 16 bases remaining between them. CDR1 and CDR2 (germline): MNHEY, SMNVEV (reference sequence). As DNA, the CDR3 is TGTGCCAGCAGCCCCGGGGCCGTGAAACAGCCCCAGCATTTT. Translating it yields CASSPGAVKQPQHF.

This clonotype was picked up many times. The chain employs TRBV9 and TRBJ2-3; TRBD2 might be the D (5 bases). V lost 5 bases to trimming and J lost 0 bases, with 13 bases between them. Per the germline V gene, CDR1 is SGDLS and CDR2 is YYNGEE. The CDR3 totals 15 residues. CDR3 loop: CASSASGTSTDTQYF. Here the CDR3 DNA reads TGTGCCAGCAGTGCAAGCGGAACTAGCACAGATACGCAGTATTTT. Full variable domain (rest looked up from reference TRBV9 and TRBJ2-3): DSGVTQTPKHLITATGQRVTLRCSPRSGDLSVYWYQQSLDQGLQFLIQYYNGEERAKGNILERFSAQQFPDLHSELNLSSLELGDSALYFCASSASGTSTDTQYFGPGTRLTVL.

This clonotype was seen at least ten times. The J gene is TRBJ2-6, the V gene TRBV6-4; 9 bases are shared with TRBD1. The V gene end was trimmed by 2 bases and the J gene end by 2 bases; junction bases not matched to a gene: 1. Germline V gene sequence: CDR1 MRHNA, CDR2 SNTAGT. This CDR3 is 16 amino acids long. The CDR3 bases are TGTGCCAGCAGTGACACAGGGGGCGCTGGGGCCAACGTCCTGACTTTC. Translated: CASSDTGGAGANVLTF.

This clonotype was recorded many times. CDR3 sequence (DNA): TGTGCCAGCAGGGGGACAGTCTACGAGCAGTACTTC. Amino acids: CASRGTVYEQYF. The V gene is TRBV6-5, the J gene TRBJ2-7; 7 positions agree with TRBD1. The CDR3 length is 12 residues. The V gene end was trimmed by 6 bases and the J gene end by 3 bases; junction bases not matched to a gene: 2. Per germline, CDR1 MNHEY and CDR2 SVGAGI.

The sample holds a few counts of this clonotype. The V call is TRBV3-1, the J call TRBJ2-2; 8 nucleotides line up with TRBD1. This CDR3 has 14 residues. CDR1 is LGHDT, CDR2 YNNKEL, per germline (reference sequence). V lost 4 bases, J lost 5 bases, and 3 bases stayed unmatched. CDR3 coding DNA: TGTGCCAGCAGCCCGGACAGGGTAACCGGGGAGCTGTTTTTT. It translates to CASSPDRVTGELFF. The complete variable domain, with remaining parts taken from reference TRBV3-1 and TRBJ2-2, reads DTAVSQTPKYLVTQMGNDKSIKCEQNLGHDTMYWYKQDSKKFLKIMFSYNNKELIINETVPNRFSPKSPDKAHLNLHINSLELGDSAVYFCASSPDRVTGELFFGEGSRLTVL.

The genes are TRBV7-9 and TRBJ2-7; D gene ambiguous. This CDR3 comprises 12 residues. Germline V CDR1 and CDR2: SEHNR, FQNEAQ (reference sequence). The ends were cut back, 8 bases at V and 6 bases at J, with 14 bases in the middle. CDR3 loop: CASENSIREQYF. CDR3 nucleotides: TGTGCCAGCGAGAATTCGATCCGCGAGCAGTACTTC.

For the CDR3, the DNA is TGTGCCAGCAGTTCCCAGGGTGGCCTCTACGAGCAGTACTTC. The encoded protein is CASSSQGGLYEQYF. This chain uses TRBV6-6 with TRBJ2-7; perhaps TRBD1 as D (5 bases). Trimming took off 4 bases at V and 3 bases at J, with 13 bases between the two ends. CDR1 is MNHNY, CDR2 SVGAGI, per germline (reference sequence). This CDR3 has 14 amino acids.

The chain carries TRBV5-1 and TRBJ2-3; D ambiguous. V lost 0 bases to trimming and J lost 0 bases, with 14 bases between them. The CDR3 has 17 amino acids. Per germline, CDR1 SGHRS and CDR2 YFSETQ. The CDR3 coding sequence is TGCGCCAGCAGCTTGGAGGTAGGATTAGACAGCACAGATACGCAGTATTTT. Translated, it gives CASSLEVGLDSTDTQYF. The full variable domain, its missing parts supplied by reference TRBV5-1 and TRBJ2-3, is KAGVTQTPRYLIKTRGQQVTLSCSPISGHRSVSWYQQTPGQGLQFLFEYFSETQRNKGNFPGRFSGRQFSNSRSEMNVSTLELGDSALYLCASSLEVGLDSTDTQYFGPGTRLTVL.

This clonotype was seen ten or more times. The V gene is TRBV12-3 or TRBV12-4, the J gene TRBJ1-6, with D perhaps matching TRBD1 (5 bases). The V gene lost 5 bases and the J gene lost 7 bases, with 15 bases spanning the gap. CDR3 length: 15 residues. CDR3 amino acids: CASSPQVRGNSPLHF. CDR3 coding DNA: TGTGCCAGCAGTCCCCAAGTAAGGGGAAATTCACCCCTCCACTTT.

This chain joins TRBV7-9 and TRBJ1-1, with D possibly matching TRBD1 (5 bases). Germline V CDR1 and CDR2: SEHNR, FQNEAQ (reference sequence). The germline V and J ends were trimmed by 4 bases and 0 bases, with 12 bases remaining between them. The CDR3 has 15 amino acids. Written as DNA, the CDR3 is TGTGCCAGCAGCTCCCGGAGACAGCTGAACACTGAAGCTTTCTTT. The encoded protein is CASSSRRQLNTEAFF.

This clonotype has a count of ten or more. The chain joins TRBV29-1 to TRBJ2-1; D gene uncertain. CDR3 length equals 11 residues. The germline V and J ends were trimmed by 3 bases and 6 bases, with 6 bases remaining between them. Germline CDR1 reads SQVTM; CDR2 reads ANQGSEA. The CDR3, as DNA: TGCAGCGTTGAGTTGTCCAATGAGCAGTTCTTC. Amino acid sequence: CSVELSNEQFF.

This clonotype came up a few times. The chain is built from TRBV4-3 and TRBJ1-1, with 9 bases fitting TRBD1. V trimming: 4 bases; J trimming: 3 bases; junction bases outside the gene matches: 6. CDR3 length: 15 residues. CDR1 and CDR2 from the germline V gene are LGHNA and YSLEER. CDR3 amino acids: CASSRYRGQYTEAFF. The CDR3, as DNA: TGCGCCAGCAGCCGGTACAGGGGGCAATACACTGAAGCTTTCTTT.

This clonotype was recorded many times. V is TRBV7-2 and J is TRBJ2-7; D perhaps matches TRBD1 (6 bases). This CDR3 is 12 amino acids long. V lost 3 bases and J lost 8, with 11 bases in between. Germline V gives CDR1 SGHTA, CDR2 FQGNSA. CDR3 coding DNA: TGTGCCAGCAGCTTTGCAGGGGTAAAGCAGTACTTC. It specifies CASSFAGVKQYF.

This chain uses TRBV7-9 with TRBJ2-4; D may be TRBD1 (6 bases). V lost 5 bases and J 1 base, leaving 9 bases between the germline ends. Germline assignment: CDR1 SEHNR and CDR2 FQNEAQ (reference sequence). There are 14 residues in the CDR3. CDR3 residues: CASSPGAAKNIQYF. CDR3 nucleotides: TGTGCCAGCAGCCCAGGGGCGGCCAAAAACATTCAGTACTTC.

This clonotype was observed a few times. The V gene is TRBV7-8, the J gene TRBJ2-1, with 7 bases aligning to TRBD1. Germline trimming cut 5 bases from V and 4 bases from J; bases unmatched to any gene: 8. CDR1 is SGHVS and CDR2 is FQNEAQ in the germline V gene. The CDR3 runs to 15 residues. For the CDR3, the DNA is TGTGCCAGCAGCACCGGACAGGATCGGTACAATGAGCAGTTCTTC. Translating gives CASSTGQDRYNEQFF.

The V gene is TRBV21-1, the J gene TRBJ2-7; the D segment call TRBD1 is taken from the table without a DNA check. TRBV21-1 is a listed pseudogene. This CDR3 comprises 14 residues. The CDR3 is CASRRCLPPYEQYF. CDR3 DNA: TGTGCCAGCAGAAGGTGTCTCCCCCCCTACGAGCAGTACTTC.

This clonotype was seen a single time. This sequence may be a read error, since a much larger clone differs from it by one base. The V and J genes are TRBV7-6 and TRBJ1-4, with TRBD1 as a possible D gene (6 bases). This CDR3 region has 16 residues. The germline CDR1 and CDR2 sequences are SGHVS and FNYEAQ. CDR3 sequence reads: CANSVRDTRANEKLFF. CDR3 in DNA: TGTGCCAACAGCGTCCGGGACACTCGAGCCAATGAAAAACTGTTTTTT.

This clonotype was recorded a few times. The chain links TRBV7-9 to TRBJ1-2; 7 positions match TRBD1. This CDR3 is built from 15 residues. The V and J ends lost 5 bases and 4 bases, in that order; junction bases with no gene match: 10. Germline CDR1 SEHNR, CDR2 FQNEAQ (reference sequence). The CDR3 nucleotides read TGTGCCAGCAGCGTACGGGACAGTCCCCTCTATGGCTACACCTTC. Translating it yields CASSVRDSPLYGYTF.

There are a few counts of this clonotype. V and J are TRBV4-3 and TRBJ2-1; unclear D gene. Germline lookup yields CDR1 LGHNA and CDR2 YSLEER. The CDR3 totals 15 residues. Trimming took 0 bases from V and 3 from J, leaving 9 bases between them. CDR3 DNA: TGCGCCAGCAGCCAAGATATGGGGATCTACAATGAGCAGTTCTTC. Translating it yields CASSQDMGIYNEQFF.

This clonotype showed up just a few times. The CDR3 loop reads CASSLSYSNYGYTF. CDR3 DNA: TGTGCCAGCAGCTTATCGTACAGCAACTATGGCTACACCTTC. J is TRBJ1-2 and V is TRBV7-2; no reliable D call. Trimming left V 2 bases short and J 2 bases short, with 9 bases between. The CDR3 spans 14 residues. CDR1 is SGHTA, CDR2 FQGNSA, per germline. Using reference TRBV7-2 and TRBJ1-2 for the parts outside the CDR3, the full variable domain is GAGVSQSPSNKVTEKGKDVELRCDPISGHTALYWYRQSLGQGLEFLIYFQGNSAPDKSGLPSDRFSAERTGGSVSTLTIQRTQQEDSAVYLCASSLSYSNYGYTFGSGTRLTVV.

This clonotype occurred a few times. The chain combines TRBV2 with TRBJ1-2; no reliable D call. Per germline, CDR1 SNHLY and CDR2 FYNNEI. The CDR3 extends over 13 amino acids. V was pared by 6 bases and J by 0 bases, with 8 bases between. This CDR3 is CASSTRANYGYTF. CDR3 DNA: TGTGCCAGCAGCACAAGAGCTAACTATGGCTACACCTTC.

The chain is built from TRBV12-3 or TRBV12-4 and TRBJ2-7; possibly TRBD2 for D (6 bases). The CDR3 is 15 residues long. The ends were cut back, 7 bases at V and 5 bases at J, with 21 bases in the middle. In DNA, the CDR3 is TGTGCCAGCAACTTCGACGGGACTTCTCGGGACGAGCAGTACTTC. It codes for CASNFDGTSRDEQYF.

The J gene is TRBJ2-3, the V gene TRBV11-2; D not resolved. CDR1 SGHAT and CDR2 FQNNGV come from the germline V gene. V was shortened by 5 bases and J by 6 bases, with 9 bases between the two germline ends. The CDR3 length is 12 residues. The CDR3 DNA follows: TGTGCCAGCAGCCACCGATCGGATACGCAGTATTTT. This translates into CASSHRSDTQYF.

This clonotype was observed once. At one of its ends the junction is not consistent with the germline gene, which may arise from a read error. The rearrangement joins TRBV6-2 or TRBV6-3 to TRBJ2-7; D unresolved. Germline CDR1 and CDR2: MNHEY and SVGEGT. The CDR3 loop spans 12 amino acids. As DNA, the CDR3 is TGTGCCTGCAGTTATCCAACCTACGAGCAGTACTTC. Translation: CACSYPTYEQYF.

This clonotype appeared many times. CDR3: CASSQDNQYGYTF. CDR3 coding DNA: TGCGCCAGCAGCCAAGATAACCAGTATGGCTACACCTTC. The chain carries TRBV4-3 and TRBJ1-2; D remains ambiguous. The ends were cut back, 0 bases at V and 5 bases at J, with 7 bases in the middle. CDR1 and CDR2 from the germline V gene are LGHNA and YSLEER. CDR3 length: 13 residues.

With regard to this clonotype: Just one base apart from a much larger clone, this may be a read error. The genes are TRBV6-2 or TRBV6-3 and TRBJ2-1; D is ambiguous. Germline V gene lookup returns CDR1 MNHEY and CDR2 SVGEGT. This CDR3 contains 15 residues. DNA of the CDR3: TGTGGCAGCAGTCCCCGGCAGGTCTCCTACAATGAGCAGTTCTTC. Protein product: CGSSPRQVSYNEQFF.

The J gene is TRBJ2-6, the V gene TRBV4-3; no reliable D call. The germline V gene encodes CDR1 LGHNA and CDR2 YSLEER. The CDR3 sequence is 15 residues long. Trimming pared 4 bases from V and 0 bases from J, leaving 7 bases between. CDR3: CASSPLISGANVLTF. The CDR3 coding sequence is TGCGCCAGCAGCCCGCTCATCTCTGGGGCCAACGTCCTGACTTTC.

V and J are TRBV12-5 and TRBJ2-5, with 13 nucleotides matching TRBD2. CDR1 is LGHNT and CDR2 is FRNRAP in the germline V gene. The CDR3 covers 15 residues. The junction had 1 base not matched to a gene; V was cut back by 1 base and J by 5 bases. This CDR3 reads CASGLGTSGGETQYF. The CDR3 region has the DNA TGTGCTAGTGGTTTGGGGACTAGCGGGGGTGAGACCCAGTACTTC.